These 29 T cell receptor beta chains share one sample of origin, sequenced in a study of technical replicates of blood from a handful of donors. Produced via immunoSEQ multiplex PCR; TCRdb's table is partial and in-frame only. The sample consists of approximately 82,000 clones, 75% to 95% of them appearing once. Sequencing was carried out using T cells isolated from PBMCs. The receptors originated from a human donor in good health.

The chain combines TRBV10-3 with TRBJ2-1, with 10 bases identical to TRBD2. V lost 7 bases, J lost 7 bases, and 10 bases stayed unmatched. This CDR3 spans 15 amino acids. Looked up from germline, CDR1 is ENHRY and CDR2 is SYGVKD. The CDR3 bases are TGTGCCATCACCCGTAGCGGGGGGCTTGTAAATGAGCAGTTCTTC. It translates to CAITRSGGLVNEQFF.

The J gene is TRBJ1-1, the V gene TRBV7-9; the D is unclear. The V end was cut by 4 bases, the J end by 1 base, with 7 bases between. CDR1 and CDR2 (germline): SEHNR, FQNEAQ (reference sequence). The CDR3 totals 13 residues. The CDR3 bases are TGTGCCAGCAGCTCCTCAGGGAACACTGAAGCTTTCTTT. Translation gives CASSSSGNTEAFF. The whole variable domain, filled in from reference TRBV7-9 and TRBJ1-1, reads DTGVSQNPRHKITKRGQNVTFRCDPISEHNRLYWYRQTLGQGPEFLTYFQNEAQLEKSRLLSDRFSAERPKGSFSTLEIQRTEQGDSAMYLCASSSSGNTEAFFGQGTRLTVV.

This sequence joins TRBV7-2 and TRBJ1-3; D unclear. V lost 5 bases and J lost 9, with 17 bases in between. The CDR3 contains 14 residues. Germline V gene lookup returns CDR1 SGHTA and CDR2 FQGNSA. DNA of the CDR3: TGTGCCAGCAGCACGTACAATTCCCGAAGCACCATATATTTT. Protein sequence: CASSTYNSRSTIYF. The full variable domain, in which reference TRBV7-2 and TRBJ1-3 provide the parts outside the CDR3, is GAGVSQSPSNKVTEKGKDVELRCDPISGHTALYWYRQSLGQGLEFLIYFQGNSAPDKSGLPSDRFSAERTGGSVSTLTIQRTQQEDSAVYLCASSTYNSRSTIYFGEGSWLTVV.

The genes are TRBV7-9 and TRBJ2-3; the D gene is possibly TRBD1 (6 bases). With 5 bases removed from V and 1 base from J, the gap between germline ends came to 13 bases. The CDR3 length is 15 residues. The germline CDR1 and CDR2 sequences are SEHNR and FQNEAQ (reference sequence). For the CDR3, the DNA is TGTGCCAGCAGCCGAACAGGGCAGGGCACAGATACGCAGTATTTT. It is translated as CASSRTGQGTDTQYF.

Only one count was recorded for this clone. The J gene is TRBJ2-7, the V gene TRBV19; D gene ambiguous. V was trimmed by 5 bases and J by 2 bases, leaving 10 bases between them. CDR3 length equals 13 residues. CDR1 and CDR2 from the germline V gene are LNHDA and SQIVND (reference sequence). This CDR3 is CASSSGLTYEQYF. The DNA for the CDR3 is TGTGCCAGTAGTTCAGGTCTTACCTACGAGCAGTACTTC. Full variable domain (missing parts from reference TRBV19 and TRBJ2-7): DGGITQSPKYLFRKEGQNVTLSCEQNLNHDAMYWYRQDPGQGLRLIYYSQIVNDFQKGDIAEGYSVSREKKESFPLTVTSAQKNPTAFYLCASSSGLTYEQYFGPGTRLTVT.

This chain joins TRBV18 and TRBJ2-1; D gene uncertain. Trimming cost V 6 bases and J 5 bases, with 14 bases left between them. The CDR3 contains 14 residues. Germline V gives CDR1 KGHSH, CDR2 LQKENI. The CDR3 here is CASSGQNNHNEQFF. As DNA, the CDR3 is TGTGCCAGCTCGGGCCAAAATAACCACAATGAGCAGTTCTTC.

This chain connects TRBV25-1 to TRBJ2-3; possible D gene TRBD2, 7 bases. This CDR3 comprises 18 residues. The germline CDR1 and CDR2 sequences are MGHDK and SYGVNS. Trimming stripped 0 bases from V and 6 bases from J, with 22 bases between. CDR3 amino acids: CASSEYGYGQRGGDTQYF. CDR3 sequence (DNA): TGTGCCAGCAGTGAATATGGTTATGGACAGAGGGGAGGGGATACGCAGTATTTT.

The genes are TRBV18 and TRBJ2-3, with 15 bases lining up with TRBD2. CDR3 length: 19 residues. Germline V gene data show CDR1 as KGHSH and CDR2 as LQKENI. V gave up 3 bases and J gave up 0 bases; unmatched junction bases: 7. CDR3 in amino acids: CASSPRGLAGGTSTDTQYF. CDR3 nucleotide sequence: TGTGCCAGCTCACCTCGGGGACTAGCGGGAGGTACTAGCACAGATACGCAGTATTTT.

The chain is built from TRBV27 and TRBJ2-1, with D hard to call. Per the germline V gene, CDR1 is MNHEY and CDR2 is SMNVEV (reference sequence). The CDR3 totals 12 residues. Trimming shortened V by 2 bases and J by 5 bases, and 4 bases separated the two germline ends. CDR3 sequence: CASSLRDNEQFF. DNA of the CDR3: TGTGCCAGCAGTTTAAGAGACAATGAGCAGTTCTTC.

This sequence joins TRBV5-1 and TRBJ2-5, with TRBD2 matching 7 bases. From germline, CDR1 is SGHRS and CDR2 YFSETQ. The CDR3 extends over 16 amino acids. V shed 0 bases and J 0 bases; nucleotides not matched to a gene: 5. Written as DNA, the CDR3 is TGCGCCAGCAGCTTGGCGGCGGGGGAGTACCAAGAGACCCAGTACTTC. The encoded protein is CASSLAAGEYQETQYF.

This clone was observed a handful of times. This chain uses TRBV27 with TRBJ1-4, with no clear D. Germline CDR1 reads MNHEY; CDR2 reads SMNVEV (reference sequence). The CDR3 length is 15 residues. V was shortened by 0 bases and J by 10 bases, with 15 bases between the two germline ends. CDR3 sequence: CASSLSVGRDGKLFF. DNA for the CDR3: TGTGCCAGCAGTTTATCGGTTGGGAGGGATGGAAAACTGTTTTTT.

The V call is TRBV30, the J call TRBJ2-1, with 8 positions matching TRBD2. CDR3 length equals 14 residues. CDR1 is GTSNPN and CDR2 is SVGIG in the germline V gene (reference sequence). The V and J ends lost 4 bases and 8 bases, in that order; junction bases with no gene match: 10. CDR3 region: CAWIDIRGGDEQFF. Written as DNA, the CDR3 is TGTGCCTGGATAGATATACGGGGGGGGGATGAGCAGTTCTTC.

As concerns this clone: One end of the junction fails to match germline, which may point to a read error. The gene calls are TRBV9 and TRBJ2-1, with 9 positions matching TRBD2. The CDR3 length is 15 residues. CDR1 SGDLS and CDR2 YYNGEE come from the germline V gene. The CDR3 loop reads CASSVGGGAYNEQFF. The CDR3 DNA is TGTGCCAGCAGCGTTGGCGGGGGGGCCTATAATGAGCAGTTCTTC. Looking up the rest from reference TRBV9 and TRBJ2-1 gives the full variable domain: DSGVTQTPKHLITATGQRVTLRCSPRSGDLSVYWYQQSLDQGLQFLIQYYNGEERAKGNILERFSAQQFPDLHSELNLSSLELGDSALYFCASSVGGGAYNEQFFGPGTRLTVL.

J is TRBJ2-7 and V is TRBV2, with D tentatively TRBD2 (5 bases). Germline V gene lookup returns CDR1 SNHLY and CDR2 FYNNEI. V was cut by 4 bases and J by 2 bases, with 12 bases left in between. The CDR3 spans 14 residues. The CDR3 protein is CASSVVGVTYEQYF. The CDR3 region has the DNA TGTGCCAGCAGTGTGGTCGGGGTCACCTACGAGCAGTACTTC.

The gene calls are TRBV5-1 and TRBJ2-7; 7 nucleotides agree with TRBD1. CDR3 length: 14 residues. Germline trimming cut 0 bases from V and 3 bases from J; bases unmatched to any gene: 3. Germline CDR1 SGHRS, CDR2 YFSETQ. Written as DNA, the CDR3 is TGCGCCAGCAGCTTGGGACAGGGAGACTACGAGCAGTACTTC. Translation: CASSLGQGDYEQYF.

The chain combines TRBV2 with TRBJ2-4; D perhaps matches TRBD1 (6 bases). Trimming took 2 bases from V and 2 from J, leaving 7 bases between them. Per germline, CDR1 SNHLY and CDR2 FYNNEI. The CDR3 is made up of 14 amino acids. The CDR3 DNA reads TGTGCCAGCAGTGAACAGGGGTCCAAAAACATTCAGTACTTC. Translated: CASSEQGSKNIQYF.

DNA of the CDR3: TGTGCCAGCACGCGGGAGGGCCAAGAGACCCAGTACTTC. This gives the protein CASTREGQETQYF. The J gene is TRBJ2-5, the V gene TRBV2; 9 bases match TRBD2. V was clipped by 7 bases and J by 1 base; unmatched bases: 1. The CDR3 is made up of 13 amino acids. The germline V gene encodes CDR1 SNHLY and CDR2 FYNNEI.

This clone was counted once. V usage is TRBV5-4 and J usage is TRBJ2-1; no clear D gene. V lost 6 bases, J lost 3 bases, and 7 bases lay in between. There are 12 residues in the CDR3. CDR1 is SGHNT, CDR2 YYREEE, per germline (reference sequence). For the CDR3, the DNA is TGTGCCAGCAACAGTGACTACAATGAGCAGTTCTTC. Translation: CASNSDYNEQFF.

CDR3 region: CASSLASPLTGTEAFF. In nucleotides, the CDR3 is TGTGCCAGCAGCTTAGCTAGCCCTTTAACGGGGACTGAAGCTTTCTTT. The chain is built from TRBV11-3 and TRBJ1-1; no definite D call. V lost 1 base and J 5 bases, leaving 17 bases between the germline ends. Germline CDR1 and CDR2: SGHNT and YENEEA. CDR3 length: 16 residues.

V gene TRBV5-1 combines with J gene TRBJ2-2; 9 bases align to TRBD2. The CDR3 length is 18 residues. Trimming removed 4 bases from V and 1 base from J; junction bases left unmatched: 11. Germline V gene data show CDR1 as SGHRS and CDR2 as YFSETQ. CDR3 DNA: TGCGCCAGCAGCCCGTCCGTAGCGGGGGCGCAGAACACCGGGGAGCTGTTTTTT. Its protein product is CASSPSVAGAQNTGELFF.

The gene calls are TRBV7-9 and TRBJ1-1; D might be TRBD1 (5 bases). The V gene's germline CDR1 is SEHNR and CDR2 FQNEAQ (reference sequence). The CDR3 length is 14 residues. V shed 3 bases and J shed 8 bases, with 16 bases lying between them. Here the CDR3 reads CASSFGTGVTEAFF. As DNA, the CDR3 is TGTGCCAGCAGCTTCGGAACAGGAGTAACCGAAGCTTTCTTT. The full variable domain, in which reference TRBV7-9 and TRBJ1-1 provide the parts outside the CDR3, is DTGVSQNPRHKITKRGQNVTFRCDPISEHNRLYWYRQTLGQGPEFLTYFQNEAQLEKSRLLSDRFSAERPKGSFSTLEIQRTEQGDSAMYLCASSFGTGVTEAFFGQGTRLTVV.

In DNA, the CDR3 is TGTGCCAGCAGTTTTGCCAGAACCTACGAGCAGTACTTC. It translates to CASSFARTYEQYF. The V and J genes are TRBV27 and TRBJ2-7; D not certain. Germline CDR1 reads MNHEY; CDR2 reads SMNVEV (reference sequence). The CDR3 covers 13 residues. The V and J ends lost 3 bases and 2 bases respectively, with 8 bases between them.

This rearrangement joins TRBV5-4 to TRBJ2-1; 10 bases line up with TRBD2. V lost 2 bases to trimming and J lost 3 bases; unmatched junction nucleotides: 14. This CDR3 is 19 amino acids long. Germline values: CDR1 SGHNT, CDR2 YYREEE (reference sequence). Here the CDR3 reads CASSLAGGINSMYYNEQFF. In nucleotides, the CDR3 is TGTGCCAGCAGCTTAGCGGGGGGGATTAATTCCATGTACTACAATGAGCAGTTCTTC.

DNA for the CDR3: TGTGCCAGTACCGGGACAGGATTCACAGATACGCAGTATTTT. It is translated as CASTGTGFTDTQYF. This chain uses TRBV28 with TRBJ2-3, with 8 bases identical to TRBD1. This CDR3 contains 14 residues. The ends lost 9 bases at V and 2 bases at J; junction bases unmatched: 7. CDR1 and CDR2 (germline): MDHEN, SYDVKM.

This clone was observed once. The chain recombines TRBV6-1 with TRBJ1-5; D may be TRBD1 (5 bases). Germline loops: CDR1 MNHNS, CDR2 SASEGT. This CDR3 region has 14 residues. V was cut by 0 bases and J by 7 bases, with 10 bases left in between. The CDR3 nucleotides read TGTGCCAGCAGTGAAGCGCAGGGAGGACAGCCCCAGCATTTT. Protein product: CASSEAQGGQPQHF.

This clone was seen only once. The chain couples TRBV28 to TRBJ2-7; 8 bases align to TRBD1. V trimming: 6 bases; J trimming: 2 bases; junction bases outside the gene matches: 3. This CDR3 is 13 amino acids long. Germline assignment: CDR1 MDHEN and CDR2 SYDVKM. The CDR3 sequence: CASRRQGPYEQYF. DNA of the CDR3: TGTGCCAGCAGACGACAGGGGCCCTACGAGCAGTACTTC.

V is TRBV27 and J is TRBJ2-7; 15 positions match TRBD2. Germline CDR1 is MNHEY and CDR2 is SMNVEV (reference sequence). V shed 6 bases, J shed 7 bases, and the junction held 10 bases outside the gene matches. The CDR3 totals 16 residues. CDR3 region: CASSLLGLAGGGEQYF. The CDR3 nucleotides read TGTGCCAGCAGCCTCCTGGGACTAGCGGGAGGAGGTGAGCAGTACTTC.

This sequence joins TRBV7-3 and TRBJ1-1; D gene ambiguous. The CDR3 consists of 15 residues. Germline V gene data show CDR1 as SGHTA and CDR2 as FQGTGA. V lost 2 bases to trimming and J lost 1 base, with 11 bases between them. CDR3 protein: CASSLSNTANTEAFF. Here the CDR3 DNA reads TGTGCCAGCAGCTTATCAAACACAGCGAACACTGAAGCTTTCTTT.

The chain links TRBV28 to TRBJ2-4; TRBD2 matches 10 bases. Germline V gives CDR1 MDHEN, CDR2 SYDVKM. Germline trimming cut 5 bases from V and 0 bases from J; bases unmatched to any gene: 4. This CDR3 region has 16 residues. The CDR3 nucleotides are TGTGCCAGCAGTCCTACTAGCGGGATAGCCAAAAACATTCAGTACTTC. The encoded protein is CASSPTSGIAKNIQYF.